One sample yielded the 14 T cell receptor beta chains listed below, sequenced in a study of T cells in Graves' hyperthyroidism and ophthalmopathy. Template material for amplifying TCR beta CDR3 regions consisted of RNA transcripts. The TCR CDR3 first-round RT-PCR relied on the HTBI primer set. TCRdb recomputed calls from the multiplex PCR reads with MiXCR, one row per CDR3 protein. Among over 700,000 distinct CDR3 sequences listed, roughly 40% were seen once. The source material was blood. These TCRs come from a man between 18 and 35 years old with Graves' hyperthyroidism.

This clonotype came up many times. This chain connects TRBV7-9 to TRBJ2-5; the D gene is possibly TRBD2 (5 bases). The length of the CDR3 is 14 residues. Between the trimmed V and J ends, which lost 5 bases and 5 bases, there was a span of 15 bases. Germline V gene lookup returns CDR1 SEHNR and CDR2 FQNEAQ (reference sequence). CDR3 in amino acids: CASSPHGEWETQYF. CDR3 nucleotide sequence: TGTGCCAGCAGCCCCCACGGGGAGTGGGAGACCCAGTACTTC.

The rearrangement uses TRBV7-9 and TRBJ1-4; D unclear. V lost 7 bases to trimming and J lost 2 bases, with 14 bases between them. The CDR3 is 15 residues long. CDR1 is SEHNR, CDR2 FQNEAQ, per germline (reference sequence). As DNA, the CDR3 is TGTGCCAGCAACATCCACCTCGGGACTAATGAAAAACTGTTTTTT. This encodes CASNIHLGTNEKLFF.

In this sample, this clonotype turned up a few times. V and J are TRBV7-8 and TRBJ2-7; 9 nucleotides agree with TRBD2. The CDR3 extends over 15 amino acids. Germline V lookup: CDR1 SGHVS, CDR2 FQNEAQ. J was trimmed by 5 bases and V by 2 bases; bases with no gene match: 7. CDR3: CASSLWAGGPDEQYF. The CDR3 nucleotides are TGTGCCAGCAGCTTATGGGCGGGGGGGCCGGACGAGCAGTACTTC.

This clonotype was seen a few times. The chain combines TRBV6-5 with TRBJ2-2; 7 bases are a match to TRBD2. The germline CDR1 and CDR2 sequences are MNHEY and SVGAGI. The trim removed 2 bases at V and 4 bases at J, leaving 10 bases unmatched. The CDR3 runs 17 residues. CDR3 residues: CASSYTWSGMATGELFF. CDR3 DNA: TGTGCCAGCAGTTACACATGGAGCGGGATGGCCACCGGGGAGCTGTTTTTT.

In this sample, this clonotype turned up many times. The rearrangement links TRBV7-6 to TRBJ2-7; 14 bases map to TRBD2. Germline V gene data show CDR1 as SGHVS and CDR2 as FNYEAQ. The CDR3 is 15 residues long. V trimming: 5 bases; J trimming: 3 bases; junction bases outside the gene matches: 3. CDR3 nucleotides: TGTGCCAGCAGCGCCGGGACTAGCGGGGGCTACGAGCAGTACTTC. It translates to CASSAGTSGGYEQYF.

J is TRBJ2-7 and V is TRBV2; TRBD2 matches at 10 bases. The CDR3 is made up of 15 amino acids. Germline-derived CDR1 and CDR2 are SNHLY and FYNNEI. With 6 bases clipped from V and 2 bases from J, the junction kept 7 bases outside the gene matches. CDR3 protein: CASSVRTSGPYEQYF. The DNA for the CDR3 is TGTGCCAGCAGCGTCCGGACTAGCGGACCCTACGAGCAGTACTTC.

The rearrangement links TRBV10-3 to TRBJ2-2; 10 bases match TRBD1. V shed 10 bases, J shed 3 bases, and the junction held 5 bases outside the gene matches. The CDR3 covers 14 residues. From germline, CDR1 is ENHRY and CDR2 SYGVKD. The CDR3 is CASRQGADTGELFF. DNA of the CDR3: TGTGCCAGTCGACAGGGGGCGGACACCGGGGAGCTGTTTTTT.

In this sample, this clonotype turned up a few times. The rearrangement links TRBV6-5 to TRBJ2-5, with a tentative D call TRBD2 (5 bases). Per the germline V gene, CDR1 is MNHEY and CDR2 is SVGAGI. V gave up 6 bases and J gave up 7 bases, with 6 bases separating them. CDR3 length equals 10 residues. CDR3 protein: CASREVTQYF. Here the CDR3 DNA reads TGTGCCAGCAGGGAGGTGACCCAGTACTTC.

This clonotype appeared many times. The genes are TRBV29-1 and TRBJ2-5; no firm D call. The CDR3 has 11 amino acids. Germline V CDR1 and CDR2: SQVTM, ANQGSEA. V lost 7 bases and J lost 2, with 8 bases in between. Here the CDR3 reads CSGKQQETQYF. CDR3 nucleotide sequence: TGCAGCGGCAAACAGCAAGAGACCCAGTACTTC. Using reference TRBV29-1 and TRBJ2-5 for the parts outside the CDR3, the full variable domain is SAVISQKPSRDICQRGTSLTIQCQVDSQVTMMFWYRQQPGQSLTLIATANQGSEATYESGFVIDKFPISRPNLTFSTLTVSNMSPEDSSIYLCSGKQQETQYFGPGTRLLVL.

This clonotype was seen at least ten times. The rearrangement joins TRBV7-9 to TRBJ1-1, with D possibly being TRBD1 (5 bases). The CDR3 extends over 14 amino acids. The germline CDR1 and CDR2 sequences are SEHNR and FQNEAQ (reference sequence). Trimming left V 5 bases short and J 0 bases short, with 10 bases between. Here the CDR3 reads CASSRGPLNTEAFF. The DNA for the CDR3 is TGTGCCAGCAGCAGGGGACCGTTGAACACTGAAGCTTTCTTT. Looking up the rest from reference TRBV7-9 and TRBJ1-1 gives the full variable domain: DTGVSQNPRHKITKRGQNVTFRCDPISEHNRLYWYRQTLGQGPEFLTYFQNEAQLEKSRLLSDRFSAERPKGSFSTLEIQRTEQGDSAMYLCASSRGPLNTEAFFGQGTRLTVV.

The rearrangement joins TRBV9 to TRBJ2-7, with D possibly matching TRBD1 (7 bases). This CDR3 comprises 15 residues. Germline values: CDR1 SGDLS, CDR2 YYNGEE. The V end was cut by 3 bases, the J end by 3 bases, with 16 bases between. Here the CDR3 reads CASSAGAAGGYEQYF. The CDR3 coding sequence is TGTGCCAGCAGCGCGGGGGCGGCAGGGGGCTACGAGCAGTACTTC.

The chain has TRBV19 and TRBJ1-1; TRBD1 aligns across 7 bases. The trim removed 5 bases at V and 0 bases at J, leaving 9 bases unmatched. Germline loops: CDR1 LNHDA, CDR2 SQIVND (reference sequence). The CDR3 is made up of 16 amino acids. The CDR3 nucleotides are TGTGCCAGTAGTCCGGGACAGTTATTTATGAACACTGAAGCTTTCTTT. Translated, it gives CASSPGQLFMNTEAFF. Looking up the rest from reference TRBV19 and TRBJ1-1 gives the full variable domain: DGGITQSPKYLFRKEGQNVTLSCEQNLNHDAMYWYRQDPGQGLRLIYYSQIVNDFQKGDIAEGYSVSREKKESFPLTVTSAQKNPTAFYLCASSPGQLFMNTEAFFGQGTRLTVV.

The chain joins TRBV10-2 to TRBJ1-1, with D possibly TRBD1 on 6 matching bases. V lost 6 bases to trimming and J lost 3 bases, with 14 bases between them. Germline-derived CDR1 and CDR2 are WSHSY and SAAADI. The CDR3 extends over 14 amino acids. The CDR3, as DNA: TGCGCCAGCAGCGTTGTTACAGGGTACACTGAAGCTTTCTTT. Its protein product is CASSVVTGYTEAFF.

There are many counts of this clonotype. J is TRBJ1-2 and V is TRBV2, with D possibly being TRBD1 (6 bases). This CDR3 spans 13 amino acids. Germline CDR1 SNHLY, CDR2 FYNNEI. With 6 bases removed from V and 5 bases from J, the gap between germline ends came to 13 bases. CDR3: CASRIQGGYGYTF. For the CDR3, the DNA is TGTGCCAGCAGGATACAGGGTGGATATGGCTACACCTTC.